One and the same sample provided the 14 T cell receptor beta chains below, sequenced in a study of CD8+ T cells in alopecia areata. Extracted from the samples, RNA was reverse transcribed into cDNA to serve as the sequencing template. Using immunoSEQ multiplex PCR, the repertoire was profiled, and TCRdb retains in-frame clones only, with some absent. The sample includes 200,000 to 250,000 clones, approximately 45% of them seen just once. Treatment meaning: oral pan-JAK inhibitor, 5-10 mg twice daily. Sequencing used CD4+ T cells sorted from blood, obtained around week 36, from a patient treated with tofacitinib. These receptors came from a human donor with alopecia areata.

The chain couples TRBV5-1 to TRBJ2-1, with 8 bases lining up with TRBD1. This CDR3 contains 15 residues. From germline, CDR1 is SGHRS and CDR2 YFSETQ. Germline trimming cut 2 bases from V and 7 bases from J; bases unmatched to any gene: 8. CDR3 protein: CASSLTGGSRNEQFF. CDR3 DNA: TGCGCCAGCAGCTTAACAGGGGGATCCAGGAATGAGCAGTTCTTC.

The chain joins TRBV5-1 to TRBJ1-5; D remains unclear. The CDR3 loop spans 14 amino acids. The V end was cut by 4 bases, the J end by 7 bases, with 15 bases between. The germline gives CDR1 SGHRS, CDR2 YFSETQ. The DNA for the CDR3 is TGCGCCAGCAGCACCGGACCAAACGTGCAGCCCCAGCATTTT. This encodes CASSTGPNVQPQHF.

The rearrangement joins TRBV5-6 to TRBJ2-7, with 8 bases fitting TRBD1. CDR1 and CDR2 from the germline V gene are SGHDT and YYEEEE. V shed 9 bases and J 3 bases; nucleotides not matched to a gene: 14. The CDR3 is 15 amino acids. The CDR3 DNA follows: TGTGCCACGACTATCATGGGACAGGTCAACTACGAGCAGTACTTC. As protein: CATTIMGQVNYEQYF.

The CDR3 region has the DNA TGCGCCAGCAGCCAAGCCGGGACAGGACTCTACGAGCAGTACTTC. Protein sequence: CASSQAGTGLYEQYF. The V and J genes are TRBV4-1 and TRBJ2-7, with 8 bases fitting TRBD1. The CDR3 length is 15 residues. Germline V lookup: CDR1 MGHRA, CDR2 YSYEKL. J was trimmed by 3 bases and V by 1 base; bases with no gene match: 5.

The CDR3 DNA sequence: TGTGCCTCGACTTTTAACCCCAACTACGAGCAGTACTTC. This encodes CASTFNPNYEQYF. The rearrangement joins TRBV2 to TRBJ2-7; D remains ambiguous. Trimming cost V 11 bases and J 3 bases, with 17 bases left between them. The CDR3 runs 13 residues. The germline V gene encodes CDR1 SNHLY and CDR2 FYNNEI.

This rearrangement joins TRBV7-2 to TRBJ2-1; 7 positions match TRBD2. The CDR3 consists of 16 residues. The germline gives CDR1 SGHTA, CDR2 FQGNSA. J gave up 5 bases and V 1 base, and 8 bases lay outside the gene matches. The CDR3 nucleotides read TGTGCCAGCAGCTTAGTCGCGGGAGTGAGCAACAATGAGCAGTTCTTC. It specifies CASSLVAGVSNNEQFF. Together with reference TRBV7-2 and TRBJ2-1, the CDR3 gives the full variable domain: GAGVSQSPSNKVTEKGKDVELRCDPISGHTALYWYRQSLGQGLEFLIYFQGNSAPDKSGLPSDRFSAERTGGSVSTLTIQRTQQEDSAVYLCASSLVAGVSNNEQFFGPGTRLTVL.

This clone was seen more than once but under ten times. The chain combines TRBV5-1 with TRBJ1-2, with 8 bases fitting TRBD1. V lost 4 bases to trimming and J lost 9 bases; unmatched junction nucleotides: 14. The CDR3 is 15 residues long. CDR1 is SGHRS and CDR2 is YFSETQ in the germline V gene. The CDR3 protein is CASSESTGTGRSYTF. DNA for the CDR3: TGCGCCAGCAGCGAATCCACCGGGACAGGACGTAGCTACACCTTC.

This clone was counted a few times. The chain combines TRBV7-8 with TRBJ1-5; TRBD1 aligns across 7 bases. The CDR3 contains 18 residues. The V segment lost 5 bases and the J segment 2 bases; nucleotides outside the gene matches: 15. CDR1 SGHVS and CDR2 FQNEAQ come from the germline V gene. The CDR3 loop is CASSPKTRSGTGNQPQHF. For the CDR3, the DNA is TGTGCCAGCAGCCCCAAGACCCGATCCGGGACAGGCAATCAGCCCCAGCATTTT.

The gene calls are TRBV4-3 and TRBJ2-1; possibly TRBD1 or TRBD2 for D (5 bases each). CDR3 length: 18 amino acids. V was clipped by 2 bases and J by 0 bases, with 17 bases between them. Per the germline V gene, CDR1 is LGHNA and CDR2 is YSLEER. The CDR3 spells CASSQQRGTPGSYNEQFF. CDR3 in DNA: TGCGCCAGCAGCCAACAGAGGGGCACCCCGGGCTCCTACAATGAGCAGTTCTTC.

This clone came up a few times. DNA for the CDR3: TGCAGCGTTGGTGTTTTTCCAGGGGGGAACATTCAGTACTTC. Protein product: CSVGVFPGGNIQYF. This chain connects TRBV29-1 to TRBJ2-4, with D tentatively TRBD1 (7 bases). The CDR3 has 14 residues. Germline CDR1 reads SQVTM; CDR2 reads ANQGSEA. The germline V and J ends were trimmed by 4 bases and 7 bases, with 17 bases remaining between them.

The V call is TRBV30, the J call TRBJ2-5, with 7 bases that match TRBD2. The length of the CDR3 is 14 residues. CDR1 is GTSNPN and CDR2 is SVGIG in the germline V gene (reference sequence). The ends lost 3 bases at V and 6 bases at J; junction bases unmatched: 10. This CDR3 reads CAWSARDYGQTQYF. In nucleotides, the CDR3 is TGTGCCTGGAGCGCCCGGGACTACGGGCAGACCCAGTACTTC.

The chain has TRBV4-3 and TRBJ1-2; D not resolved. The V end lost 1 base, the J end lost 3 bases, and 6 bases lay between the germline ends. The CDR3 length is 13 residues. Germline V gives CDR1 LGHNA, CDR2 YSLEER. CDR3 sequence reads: CASSQVFYYGYTF. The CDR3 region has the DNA TGCGCCAGCAGCCAAGTGTTTTACTATGGCTACACCTTC.

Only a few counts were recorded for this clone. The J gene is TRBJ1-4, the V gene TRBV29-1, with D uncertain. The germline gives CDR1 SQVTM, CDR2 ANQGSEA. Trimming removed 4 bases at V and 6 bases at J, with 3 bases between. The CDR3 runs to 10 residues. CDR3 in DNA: TGCAGCGTTGGGGATGAAAAACTGTTTTTT. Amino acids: CSVGDEKLFF.

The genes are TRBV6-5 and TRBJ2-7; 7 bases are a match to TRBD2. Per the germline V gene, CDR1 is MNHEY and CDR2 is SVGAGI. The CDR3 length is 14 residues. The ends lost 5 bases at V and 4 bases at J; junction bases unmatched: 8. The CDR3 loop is CASSGASGAYEQYF. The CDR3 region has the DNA TGTGCCAGCAGTGGGGCTAGCGGAGCGTACGAGCAGTACTTC.